What follows are 19 T cell receptor beta chains derived from one specimen sequenced in a study of CD8 T cells in ankylosing spondylitis (dated by TCRdb to about 2017). The library was made by 5' RACE. The sequencer listed for this sample is Illumina HiSeq 2500. TCRdb reanalyzed the raw reads on its own, using fastp at Q25 for trimming and MiXCR for clone calling, and kept in-frame beta chains. Entries are consolidated by CDR3 protein sequence, retaining the most common genes and DNA. A total of roughly 450,000 distinct CDR3 sequences appear in this sample, about 24% of them only once. The top ten clonotypes cover about 1% of the sample. The full study reports these points: A TCR beta motif of several highly homologous amino acid variants appeared characteristic of blood from ankylosing spondylitis patients.

Their cognate antigens are unknown. The sequenced sample was blood, either unsorted or a sorted T cell fraction (not recorded which). These receptors all stem from a male donor with ankylosing spondylitis.

This rearrangement joins TRBV20-1 to TRBJ1-1, with TRBD1 as a possible D gene (5 bases). The CDR3 spans 15 residues. V was shortened by 6 bases and J by 3 bases, with 20 bases between the two germline ends. Germline-derived CDR1 and CDR2 are DFQATT and SNEGSKA (reference sequence). CDR3 sequence reads: CSAINGGRGDTEAFF. The CDR3 nucleotides read TGCAGTGCCATAAACGGGGGTCGAGGGGACACTGAAGCTTTCTTT.

The chain couples TRBV12-3 or TRBV12-4 to TRBJ1-2; 10 positions agree with TRBD1. The V and J ends lost 8 bases and 7 bases, in that order; junction bases with no gene match: 25. This CDR3 is built from 19 residues. CDR3 nucleotides: TGTGCCAGCTCCCTAAAGACAGGGGGCTCAACTCTTCAACTATTTGGCTACACCTTC. Protein sequence: CASSLKTGGSTLQLFGYTF.

The chain links TRBV7-8 to TRBJ1-1; D is undetermined. The CDR3 totals 15 residues. V was shortened by 3 bases and J by 1 base, with 12 bases between the two germline ends. CDR1 and CDR2 from the germline V gene are SGHVS and FQNEAQ. DNA for the CDR3: TGTGCCAGCAGCTTTTCTGCAGTATCGAACACTGAAGCTTTCTTT. This encodes CASSFSAVSNTEAFF.

The chain couples TRBV24-1 to TRBJ2-3; D gene ambiguous. This CDR3 has 15 residues. V shed 4 bases and J shed 3 bases, with 13 bases lying between them. Per germline, CDR1 KGHDR and CDR2 SFDVKD. The CDR3 DNA follows: TGTGCCACCAGTGACCAAAGGAAGGGAACAGATACGCAGTATTTT. Amino acids: CATSDQRKGTDTQYF.

V and J are TRBV20-1 and TRBJ1-3, with no clear D. Trimming stripped 6 bases from V and 2 bases from J, with 11 bases between. CDR1 DFQATT and CDR2 SNEGSKA come from the germline V gene (reference sequence). The CDR3 runs to 13 residues. The CDR3 sequence: CSAPRFTGNTIYF. Here the CDR3 DNA reads TGCAGTGCCCCGAGATTCACTGGAAACACCATATATTTT.

This clonotype occurred once. The chain combines TRBV20-1 with TRBJ1-2; tentative D call: TRBD1 (5 bases). V lost 6 bases to trimming and J lost 7 bases, with 18 bases between them. The CDR3 has 13 residues. CDR1 DFQATT and CDR2 SNEGSKA come from the germline V gene (reference sequence). This chain's CDR3 is CSAPGPGHSGYTF. The CDR3 DNA follows: TGCAGTGCCCCGGGGCCCGGACATTCTGGCTACACCTTC.

This clonotype occurred a few times. The gene calls are TRBV5-1 and TRBJ2-2, with 10 bases fitting TRBD1. The CDR3 spans 16 residues. V lost 2 bases and J lost 3; bases outside the gene matches: 4. From germline, CDR1 is SGHRS and CDR2 YFSETQ. CDR3 amino acids: CASSLTGTGDTGELFF. CDR3 bases: TGCGCCAGCAGCTTAACCGGGACAGGGGACACCGGGGAGCTGTTTTTT.

V usage is TRBV5-1 and J usage is TRBJ1-1; unclear D gene. This CDR3 region has 12 residues. V was clipped by 3 bases and J by 6 bases, with 9 bases between them. Germline lookup yields CDR1 SGHRS and CDR2 YFSETQ. CDR3 residues: CASSWSGAEAFF. CDR3 DNA sequence: TGCGCCAGCAGCTGGAGTGGGGCTGAAGCTTTCTTT.

This clonotype was detected a few times. The chain has TRBV7-9 and TRBJ1-4; TRBD1 might be the D (5 bases). The CDR3 spans 14 residues. The ends were cut back, 4 bases at V and 7 bases at J, with 13 bases in the middle. The germline V gene has CDR1 SEHNR and CDR2 FQNEAQ (reference sequence). CDR3 in amino acids: CASSSLRGFEKLFF. CDR3 coding DNA: TGTGCCAGCAGCTCCCTCCGGGGGTTTGAAAAACTGTTTTTT.

The table lists this clonotype with many counts. The chain has TRBV5-1 and TRBJ2-7; 7 nucleotides agree with TRBD2. This CDR3 has 13 residues. V shed 7 bases, J shed 2 bases, and the junction held 6 bases outside the gene matches. The V gene's germline CDR1 is SGHRS and CDR2 YFSETQ. The CDR3 loop reads CASGEGRTYEQYF. CDR3 DNA: TGCGCCAGCGGGGAGGGGCGGACCTACGAGCAGTACTTC.

This clonotype showed up just a few times. This chain connects TRBV30 to TRBJ1-6; D ambiguous. This CDR3 is 12 amino acids long. Germline CDR1 and CDR2: GTSNPN and SVGIG (reference sequence). The V end was cut by 5 bases, the J end by 9 bases, with 11 bases between. In nucleotides, the CDR3 is TGTGCCTGGTCACTCCGTGGTTCACCCCTCCACTTT. It codes for CAWSLRGSPLHF.

This clonotype has more than one count but fewer than ten. V and J are TRBV5-6 and TRBJ2-1, with 14 bases identical to TRBD2. This CDR3 contains 16 residues. CDR1 is SGHDT, CDR2 YYEEEE, per germline. V shed 1 base, J shed 6 bases, and the junction held 3 bases outside the gene matches. The DNA of the CDR3 is TGTGCCAGCAGCTTGACGGGACTAGCGGGAGCCAATGAGCAGTTCTTC. It translates to CASSLTGLAGANEQFF.

This clonotype was seen many times. The chain links TRBV12-3 or TRBV12-4 to TRBJ1-2; unclear D gene. This CDR3 has 13 residues. V was shortened by 5 bases and J by 7 bases, with 14 bases between the two germline ends. CDR3 sequence reads: CASSQTGLGGYTF. The CDR3 DNA is TGTGCCAGCAGTCAAACCGGCCTCGGTGGCTACACCTTC.

The chain has TRBV12-3 or TRBV12-4 and TRBJ1-1; the D is unclear. The V end lost 7 bases, the J end lost 1 base, and 19 bases lay between the germline ends. The CDR3 extends over 16 amino acids. In DNA, the CDR3 is TGTGCCAGCACCTCTTCCGGAAGGGTGGCGAACACTGAAGCTTTCTTT. Protein product: CASTSSGRVANTEAFF.

This chain joins TRBV7-2 and TRBJ2-1; TRBD2 matches at 8 bases. Germline lookup yields CDR1 SGHTA and CDR2 FQGNSA. CDR3 size: 15 residues. V lost 6 bases to trimming and J lost 4 bases; unmatched junction nucleotides: 8. CDR3 DNA sequence: TGTGCCAGCAGTCGGACCGGGACTAGTTACAATGAGCAGTTCTTC. Translating it yields CASSRTGTSYNEQFF. Supplemented by reference TRBV7-2 and TRBJ2-1, the full variable domain reads GAGVSQSPSNKVTEKGKDVELRCDPISGHTALYWYRQSLGQGLEFLIYFQGNSAPDKSGLPSDRFSAERTGGSVSTLTIQRTQQEDSAVYLCASSRTGTSYNEQFFGPGTRLTVL.

V and J are TRBV27 and TRBJ1-2; tentative D call: TRBD1 (5 bases). CDR1 and CDR2 (germline): MNHEY, SMNVEV (reference sequence). CDR3 size: 15 residues. V lost 6 bases and J lost 3, with 17 bases in between. CDR3 sequence reads: CASRPDSLSYYGYTF. Here the CDR3 DNA reads TGTGCCAGCAGACCCGACAGTTTAAGCTACTATGGCTACACCTTC.

This clonotype was observed a handful of times. The chain uses TRBV29-1 and TRBJ1-2; D gene ambiguous. CDR1 is SQVTM, CDR2 ANQGSEA, per germline. CDR3 size: 14 residues. Trimming removed 5 bases from V and 7 bases from J, with 20 bases in between. The CDR3 protein is CSVTNPLEGAGYTF. CDR3 DNA sequence: TGCAGCGTTACAAACCCACTGGAGGGCGCTGGCTACACCTTC. The full variable domain, with the rest looked up from reference TRBV29-1 and TRBJ1-2, is SAVISQKPSRDICQRGTSLTIQCQVDSQVTMMFWYRQQPGQSLTLIATANQGSEATYESGFVIDKFPISRPNLTFSTLTVSNMSPEDSSIYLCSVTNPLEGAGYTFGSGTRLTVV.

This sequence joins TRBV6-5 and TRBJ2-2; no reliable D call. Germline CDR1 MNHEY, CDR2 SVGAGI. Trimming removed 2 bases from V and 6 bases from J, with 10 bases in between. This CDR3 is built from 14 residues. As DNA, the CDR3 is TGTGCCAGCAGTTACATACAGTCGGCCGGGGAGCTGTTTTTT. It yields the protein CASSYIQSAGELFF.

This chain links TRBV5-1 with TRBJ2-7; 8 positions agree with TRBD1. The CDR3 runs 15 residues. Germline loops: CDR1 SGHRS, CDR2 YFSETQ. Trimming cost V 4 bases and J 3 bases; bases outside gene matches: 9. CDR3 residues: CASSPMTGEFYEQYF. The CDR3 nucleotides read TGCGCCAGCAGCCCCATGACAGGGGAATTCTACGAGCAGTACTTC.